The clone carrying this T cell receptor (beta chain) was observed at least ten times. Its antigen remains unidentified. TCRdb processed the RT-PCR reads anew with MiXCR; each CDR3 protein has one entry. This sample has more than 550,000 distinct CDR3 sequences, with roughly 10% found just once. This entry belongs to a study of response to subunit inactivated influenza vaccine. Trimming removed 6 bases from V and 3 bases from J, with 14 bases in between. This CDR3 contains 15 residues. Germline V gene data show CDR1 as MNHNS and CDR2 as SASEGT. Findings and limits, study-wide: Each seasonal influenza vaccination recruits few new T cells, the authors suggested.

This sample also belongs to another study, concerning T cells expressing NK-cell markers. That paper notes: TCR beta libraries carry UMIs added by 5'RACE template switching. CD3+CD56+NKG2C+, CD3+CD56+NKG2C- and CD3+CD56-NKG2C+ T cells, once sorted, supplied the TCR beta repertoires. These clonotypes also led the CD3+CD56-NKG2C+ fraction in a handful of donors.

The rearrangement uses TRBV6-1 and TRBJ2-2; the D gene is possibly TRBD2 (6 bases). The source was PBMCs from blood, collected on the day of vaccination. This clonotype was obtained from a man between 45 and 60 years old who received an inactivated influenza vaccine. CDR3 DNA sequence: TGTGCCAGCAGGCGTAGACTAGGGGACACCGGGGAGCTGTTTTTT. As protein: CASRRRLGDTGELFF.